This T cell receptor beta chain was identified during a study of Ad26.COV2.S vaccination and SARS-CoV-2 variants. In the study overall: By the intramuscular route, Ad26.COV2.S was given once, or twice 56 days apart.

CDR1 and CDR2 (germline): LGHNA, YSLEER. The CDR3 is 15 residues long. V lost 0 bases and J 7 bases, leaving 13 bases between the germline ends. TCRdb's copy holds only in-frame clones and misses some; the assay was immunoSEQ multiplex PCR. This table has 360,000 or so clones, approximately 90% appearing once. The treatment is: some 19 received Ad26.COV2.S at low or high dose, single or two shots; about 5 received placebo; per-sample allocation not given. Specimens were obtained on day 63 following the first vaccine or placebo injection. Sequencing used peripheral blood, obtained in a trial of Ad26.COV2.S vaccine versus placebo. The source is a person aged 18-60 years who received the Ad26.COV2.S COVID-19 vaccine or a placebo. The rearrangement joins TRBV4-3 to TRBJ1-5, with D unresolved. The CDR3 here is CASSQDLVTGQPQHF. The CDR3 nucleotides read TGCGCCAGCAGCCAAGATCTCGTGACGGGGCAGCCCCAGCATTTT.